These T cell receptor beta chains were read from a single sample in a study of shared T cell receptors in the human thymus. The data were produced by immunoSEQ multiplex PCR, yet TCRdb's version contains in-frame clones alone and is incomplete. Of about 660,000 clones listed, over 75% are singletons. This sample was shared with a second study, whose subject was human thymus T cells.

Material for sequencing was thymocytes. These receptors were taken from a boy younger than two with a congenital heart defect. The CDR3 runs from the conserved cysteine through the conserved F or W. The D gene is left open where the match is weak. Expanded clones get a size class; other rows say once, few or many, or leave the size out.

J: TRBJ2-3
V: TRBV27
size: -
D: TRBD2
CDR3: CASSVEAGGNFTMQYF
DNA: TGTGCCAGCAGCGTAGAGGCGGGGGGGAATTTCACAATGCAGTATTTT

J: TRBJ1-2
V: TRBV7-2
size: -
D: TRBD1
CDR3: CASSSRPGTGREDGYTF
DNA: TGTGCCAGCAGCTCCCGGCCCGGGACAGGGAGGGAGGATGGCTACACCTTC

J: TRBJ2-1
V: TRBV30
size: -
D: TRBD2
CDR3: CAWSVIAGGPGNEQFF
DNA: TGTGCCTGGAGTGTTATAGCGGGGGGGCCGGGCAATGAGCAGTTCTTC

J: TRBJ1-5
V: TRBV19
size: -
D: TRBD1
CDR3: CGTGGSQPQHF
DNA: TGTGGCACAGGGGGAAGTCAGCCCCAGCATTTT

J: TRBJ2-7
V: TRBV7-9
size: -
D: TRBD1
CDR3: CASSLPPDRVVYYEQYF
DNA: TGTGCCAGCAGCTTACCCCCAGACAGGGTCGTATACTACGAGCAGTACTTC

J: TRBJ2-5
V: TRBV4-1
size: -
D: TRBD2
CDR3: CASSPGGAQETQYF
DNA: TGCGCCAGCAGCCCCGGGGGGGCACAAGAGACCCAGTACTTC

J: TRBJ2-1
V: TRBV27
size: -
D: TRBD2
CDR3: CASSLLAGGPYNEQFF
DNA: TGTGCCAGCAGTTTATTGGCGGGGGGGCCTTACAATGAGCAGTTCTTC

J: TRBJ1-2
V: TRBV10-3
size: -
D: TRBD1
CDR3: CAISELGQDLYGYTF
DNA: TGTGCCATCAGTGAGTTGGGACAGGACCTCTATGGCTACACCTTC

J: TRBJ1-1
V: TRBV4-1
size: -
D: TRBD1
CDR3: CASSPYIDRGGRAFF
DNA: TGCGCCAGCAGCCCCTATATCGACAGGGGAGGCAGAGCTTTCTTT

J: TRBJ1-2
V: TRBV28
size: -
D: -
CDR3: CASNLGAGAVVSTNYGYTF
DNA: TGTGCCAGCAATTTGGGAGCAGGGGCCGTAGTTTCTACTAACTATGGCTACACCTTC

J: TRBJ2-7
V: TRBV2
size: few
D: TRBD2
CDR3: CASIITLAGQSSYEQYF
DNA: TGTGCCAGCATTATAACGTTAGCGGGACAAAGCTCCTACGAGCAGTACTTC

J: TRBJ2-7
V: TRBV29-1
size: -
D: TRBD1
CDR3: CSVQGARTVQYF
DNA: TGCAGCGTTCAGGGGGCGCGGACAGTGCAGTACTTC

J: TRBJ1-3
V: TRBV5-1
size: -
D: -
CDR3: CASRNEPQGYSGNTIYF
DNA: TGCGCCAGCCGTAACGAACCACAGGGTTACTCTGGAAACACCATATATTTT

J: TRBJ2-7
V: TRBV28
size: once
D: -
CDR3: CASSLCSGGNSYEQYF
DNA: TGTGCCAGCAGTTTATGCTCAGGTGGAAACTCCTACGAGCAGTACTTC

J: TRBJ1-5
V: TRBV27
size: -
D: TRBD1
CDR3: CASSTLVEGAKQPQHF
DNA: TGTGCCAGCAGTACTTTAGTGGAGGGGGCGAAGCAGCCCCAGCATTTT

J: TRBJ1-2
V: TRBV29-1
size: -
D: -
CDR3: CSVVIEDGYTF
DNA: TGCAGCGTTGTTATAGAGGATGGCTACACCTTC

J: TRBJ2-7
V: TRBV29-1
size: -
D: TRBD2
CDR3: CSVGLAGTYEQYF
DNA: TGCAGCGTGGGACTAGCGGGGACCTACGAGCAGTACTTC

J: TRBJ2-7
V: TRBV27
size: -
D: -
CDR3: CASSPRVKISYEQYF
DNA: TGTGCCAGCAGCCCACGGGTAAAAATATCCTACGAGCAGTACTTC

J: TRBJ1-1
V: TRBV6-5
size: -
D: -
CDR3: CASTRRRGTEAFF
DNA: TGTGCCAGCACCCGCAGGAGGGGTACTGAAGCTTTCTTT

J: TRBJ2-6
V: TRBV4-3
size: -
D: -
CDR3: CASSQDCRNSGANVLTF
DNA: TGCGCCAGCAGCCAAGATTGTCGTAACTCTGGGGCCAACGTCCTGACTTTC